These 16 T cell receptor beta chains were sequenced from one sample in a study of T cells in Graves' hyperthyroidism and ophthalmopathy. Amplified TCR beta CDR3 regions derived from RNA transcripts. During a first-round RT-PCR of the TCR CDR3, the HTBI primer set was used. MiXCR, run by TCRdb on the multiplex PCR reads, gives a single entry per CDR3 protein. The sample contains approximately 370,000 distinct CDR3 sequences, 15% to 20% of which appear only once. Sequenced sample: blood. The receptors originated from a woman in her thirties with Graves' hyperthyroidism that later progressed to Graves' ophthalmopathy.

The CDR3 sequence: CASSQHRDILRNIQYF. In DNA form, the CDR3 reads TGCGCCAGCAGCCAACACCGGGATATACTAAGAAACATTCAGTACTTC. The chain recombines TRBV4-1 with TRBJ2-4, with TRBD2 as a possible D gene (5 bases). The CDR3 is made up of 16 amino acids. Deletions cut 2 bases from V and 6 bases from J, with 17 bases between. Germline lookup yields CDR1 MGHRA and CDR2 YSYEKL.

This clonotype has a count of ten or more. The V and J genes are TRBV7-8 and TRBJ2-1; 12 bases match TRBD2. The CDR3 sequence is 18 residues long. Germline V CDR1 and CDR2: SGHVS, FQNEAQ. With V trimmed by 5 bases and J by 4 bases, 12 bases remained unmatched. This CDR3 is CASSTRRTSGTEYNEQFF. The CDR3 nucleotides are TGTGCCAGCAGCACCCGCCGGACTAGCGGGACGGAATACAATGAGCAGTTCTTC.

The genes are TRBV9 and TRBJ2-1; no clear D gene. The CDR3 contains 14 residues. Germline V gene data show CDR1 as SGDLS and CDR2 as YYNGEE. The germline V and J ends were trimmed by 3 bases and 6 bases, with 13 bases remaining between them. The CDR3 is CASSGKRDGNEQFF. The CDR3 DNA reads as TGTGCCAGCAGCGGGAAAAGGGATGGCAATGAGCAGTTCTTC.

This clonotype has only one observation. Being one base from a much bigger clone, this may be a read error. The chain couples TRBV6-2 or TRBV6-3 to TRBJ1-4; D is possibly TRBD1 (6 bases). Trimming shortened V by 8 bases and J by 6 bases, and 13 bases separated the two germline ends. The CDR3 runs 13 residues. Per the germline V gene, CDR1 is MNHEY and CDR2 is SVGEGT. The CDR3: CASGDRRYEKLFF. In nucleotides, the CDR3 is TGTGCCAGCGGCGACAGGAGGTATGAAAAACTGTTTTTT.

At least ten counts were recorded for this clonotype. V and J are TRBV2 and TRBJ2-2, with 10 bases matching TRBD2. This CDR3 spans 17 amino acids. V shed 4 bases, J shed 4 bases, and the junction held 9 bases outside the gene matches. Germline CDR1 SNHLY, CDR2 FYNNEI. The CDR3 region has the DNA TGTGCCAGCAGTGTTTCTAGCGGGGGCCCGGTCACCGGGGAGCTGTTTTTT. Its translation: CASSVSSGGPVTGELFF.

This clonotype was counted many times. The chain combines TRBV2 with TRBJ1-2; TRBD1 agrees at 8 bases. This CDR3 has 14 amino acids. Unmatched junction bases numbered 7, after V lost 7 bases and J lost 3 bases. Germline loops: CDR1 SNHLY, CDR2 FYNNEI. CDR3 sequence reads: CASIETGDHYGYTF. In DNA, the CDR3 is TGTGCCAGCATTGAGACAGGGGATCACTATGGCTACACCTTC.

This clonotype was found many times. This CDR3 is CASSLGLDPGGETQYF. CDR3 in DNA: TGTGCCAGCAGCTTAGGTCTGGACCCCGGTGGGGAGACCCAGTACTTC. This rearrangement joins TRBV11-2 to TRBJ2-5; D remains unclear. This CDR3 comprises 16 residues. Deletions cut 1 base from V and 5 bases from J, with 17 bases between. Germline V gene sequence: CDR1 SGHAT, CDR2 FQNNGV.

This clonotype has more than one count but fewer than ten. The CDR3 DNA is TGCAGTGCTAGAGCCACTACACCGGAGGGTTGGGAAAAACTGTTTTTT. Protein: CSARATTPEGWEKLFF. The V gene is TRBV20-1, the J gene TRBJ1-4; the D is unclear. V gave up 1 base and J gave up 8 bases, with 20 bases separating them. This CDR3 spans 16 amino acids. Germline CDR1 reads DFQATT; CDR2 reads SNEGSKA (reference sequence).

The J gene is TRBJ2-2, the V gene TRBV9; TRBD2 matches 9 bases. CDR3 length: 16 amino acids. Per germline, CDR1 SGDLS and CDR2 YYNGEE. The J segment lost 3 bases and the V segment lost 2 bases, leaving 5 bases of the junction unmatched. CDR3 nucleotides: TGTGCCAGCAGCGTGGGCCTAGCGGGACACACCGGGGAGCTGTTTTTT. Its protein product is CASSVGLAGHTGELFF.

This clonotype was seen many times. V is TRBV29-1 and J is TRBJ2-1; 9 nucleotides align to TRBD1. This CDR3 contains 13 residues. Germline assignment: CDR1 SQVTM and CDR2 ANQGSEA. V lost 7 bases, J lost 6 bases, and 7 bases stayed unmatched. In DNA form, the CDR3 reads TGCAGCGGCCGGGACAGGGCAGTCAATGAGCAGTTCTTC. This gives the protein CSGRDRAVNEQFF.

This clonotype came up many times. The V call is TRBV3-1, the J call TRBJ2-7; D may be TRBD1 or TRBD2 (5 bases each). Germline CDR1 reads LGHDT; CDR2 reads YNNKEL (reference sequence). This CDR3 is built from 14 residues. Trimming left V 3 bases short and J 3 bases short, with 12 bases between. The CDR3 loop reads CASSHAGTYYEQYF. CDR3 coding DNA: TGTGCCAGCAGCCATGCTGGGACGTACTACGAGCAGTACTTC.

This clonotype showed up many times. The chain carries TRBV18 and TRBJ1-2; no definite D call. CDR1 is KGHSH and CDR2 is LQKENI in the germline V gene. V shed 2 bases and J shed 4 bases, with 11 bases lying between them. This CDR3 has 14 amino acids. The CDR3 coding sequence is TGTGCCAGCTCACCAGATTACTCGGGCTATGGCTACACCTTC. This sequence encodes CASSPDYSGYGYTF.

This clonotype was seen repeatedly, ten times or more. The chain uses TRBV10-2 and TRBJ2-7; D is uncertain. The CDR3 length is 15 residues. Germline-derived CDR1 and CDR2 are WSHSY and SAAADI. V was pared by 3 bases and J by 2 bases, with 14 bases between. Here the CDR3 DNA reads TGCGCCAGCAGTGAACGGTCGGAGCGAACCTACGAGCAGTACTTC. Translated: CASSERSERTYEQYF.

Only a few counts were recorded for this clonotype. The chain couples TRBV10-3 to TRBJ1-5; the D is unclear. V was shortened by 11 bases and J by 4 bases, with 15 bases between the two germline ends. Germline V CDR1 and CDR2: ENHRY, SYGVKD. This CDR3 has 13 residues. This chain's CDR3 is CAPLRRPNQPQHF. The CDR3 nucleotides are TGTGCCCCCCTTCGTAGGCCTAATCAGCCCCAGCATTTT.

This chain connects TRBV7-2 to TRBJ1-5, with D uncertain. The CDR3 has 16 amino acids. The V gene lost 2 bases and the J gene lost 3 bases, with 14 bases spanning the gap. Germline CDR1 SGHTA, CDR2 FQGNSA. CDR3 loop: CASSLSAANINQPQHF. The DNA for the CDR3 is TGTGCCAGCAGCTTATCCGCGGCTAATATCAATCAGCCCCAGCATTTT. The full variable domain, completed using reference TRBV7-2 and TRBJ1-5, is GAGVSQSPSNKVTEKGKDVELRCDPISGHTALYWYRQSLGQGLEFLIYFQGNSAPDKSGLPSDRFSAERTGGSVSTLTIQRTQQEDSAVYLCASSLSAANINQPQHFGDGTRLSIL.

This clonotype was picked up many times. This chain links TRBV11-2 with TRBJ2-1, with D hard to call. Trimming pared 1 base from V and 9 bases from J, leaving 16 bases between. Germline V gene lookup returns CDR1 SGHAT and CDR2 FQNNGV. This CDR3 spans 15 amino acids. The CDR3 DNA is TGTGCCAGCAGCTTAGTAGTTGGGCAGGCAAGTGAGCAGTTCTTC. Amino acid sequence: CASSLVVGQASEQFF.